What follows are 12 T cell receptor beta chains derived from one specimen sequenced in a study of blood T cell repertoires in COVID-19. Sequenced by immunoSEQ multiplex PCR; TCRdb stores in-frame clones only, minus some. The sample yields about 52,000 clones, about 85% seen once. Sequencing was done on a sample of peripheral blood. These receptors came from a human donor in a cohort sampled during active COVID-19.

V gene TRBV5-4 combines with J gene TRBJ2-3, with 8 bases fitting TRBD2. The CDR3 runs to 17 residues. The V gene's germline CDR1 is SGHNT and CDR2 YYREEE (reference sequence). With 3 bases clipped from V and 0 bases from J, the junction kept 9 bases outside the gene matches. CDR3 loop: CASSSPTSGLSTDTQYF. The CDR3 DNA reads TGTGCCAGCAGCTCCCCCACTAGCGGCCTTAGCACAGATACGCAGTATTTT.

This chain connects TRBV20-1 to TRBJ2-5; a weak D match, TRBD2 (5 bases). Germline CDR1 and CDR2: DFQATT and SNEGSKA (reference sequence). Trimming pared 3 bases from V and 4 bases from J, leaving 15 bases between. The length of the CDR3 is 14 residues. CDR3 bases: TGCAGTGCTAGTGTTTGGGAGCTTGGAGAGACCCAGTACTTC. Translating gives CSASVWELGETQYF.

The CDR3 sequence: CASSGLAGENGELFF. As DNA, the CDR3 is TGTGCCAGCAGCGGACTAGCGGGAGAGAACGGGGAGCTGTTTTTT. The gene calls are TRBV5-5 and TRBJ2-2; 13 bases map to TRBD2. The ends lost 4 bases at V and 7 bases at J; junction bases unmatched: 4. Germline V gives CDR1 SGHKS, CDR2 YYEKEE (reference sequence). The CDR3 extends over 15 amino acids.

This chain links TRBV9 with TRBJ2-1; 11 bases agree with TRBD2. V lost 0 bases to trimming and J lost 9 bases; unmatched junction nucleotides: 8. The CDR3 length is 16 residues. Germline CDR1 reads SGDLS; CDR2 reads YYNGEE. The CDR3: CASSVGGGLAGGEQFF. DNA for the CDR3: TGTGCCAGCAGCGTAGGGGGTGGGCTAGCGGGAGGTGAGCAGTTCTTC.

A single count supports this clone. The chain employs TRBV29-1 and TRBJ2-1, with D uncertain. Germline lookup yields CDR1 SQVTM and CDR2 ANQGSEA. The V and J ends lost 0 bases and 4 bases respectively, with 16 bases between them. The CDR3 loop spans 16 amino acids. CDR3 in DNA: TGCAGCGTTGAAGATCAGGCACCTAACCTATACAATGAGCAGTTCTTC. It is translated as CSVEDQAPNLYNEQFF.

This clone was recorded at least ten times. The chain uses TRBV4-2 and TRBJ2-1; 9 bases are shared with TRBD2. From germline, CDR1 is LGHNA and CDR2 YNFKEQ. The V segment lost 0 bases and the J segment 5 bases; nucleotides outside the gene matches: 5. The CDR3 contains 16 residues. The CDR3 nucleotides read TGTGCCAGCAGCCAAGATGGAGCGGGAGGTAACAATGAGCAGTTCTTC. Its protein product is CASSQDGAGGNNEQFF.

This clone was recorded once. V gene TRBV7-6 combines with J gene TRBJ2-3; 7 bases line up with TRBD1. The CDR3 extends over 16 amino acids. Germline CDR1 reads SGHVS; CDR2 reads FNYEAQ. With 5 bases clipped from V and 2 bases from J, the junction kept 10 bases outside the gene matches. The CDR3 spells CASSKAGQGVTDTQYF. The CDR3 coding sequence is TGTGCCAGCAGCAAAGCAGGGCAGGGGGTCACAGATACGCAGTATTTT.

The chain combines TRBV15 with TRBJ2-1; TRBD2 agrees at 8 bases. Trimming took 0 bases from V and 6 from J; bases not matched to a gene: 13. Germline CDR1 and CDR2: LNHNV and YYDKDF (reference sequence). The CDR3 is made up of 18 amino acids. The CDR3 protein is CATSRDVGTVAGPNEQFF. The CDR3 DNA follows: TGTGCCACCAGCAGAGATGTTGGAACGGTAGCGGGACCCAATGAGCAGTTCTTC.

J is TRBJ1-1 and V is TRBV7-9, with 7 bases matching TRBD1. The CDR3 consists of 14 residues. J was trimmed by 0 bases and V by 5 bases; bases with no gene match: 3. The V gene's germline CDR1 is SEHNR and CDR2 FQNEAQ (reference sequence). Here the CDR3 reads CASSQGQLNTEAFF. The DNA for the CDR3 is TGTGCCAGCAGCCAGGGACAGTTGAACACTGAAGCTTTCTTT.

This clone was seen once. This rearrangement joins TRBV3-1 (or the pseudogene TRBV3-2) to TRBJ2-2, with 10 bases aligning to TRBD1. The CDR3 length is 15 residues. The J segment lost 6 bases and the V segment lost 3 bases, leaving 4 bases of the junction unmatched. Germline CDR1 is LGHDT and CDR2 is YNNKEL (reference sequence). The CDR3 DNA follows: TGTGCCAGCAGCCATCGACAGGGGGCATCCGGGGAGCTGTTTTTT. This gives the protein CASSHRQGASGELFF.

The chain recombines TRBV28 with TRBJ1-3; no firm D call. The CDR3 is made up of 15 amino acids. V dropped 3 bases and J dropped 0 bases, with 9 bases sitting between them. Per the germline V gene, CDR1 is MDHEN and CDR2 is SYDVKM. The DNA for the CDR3 is TGTGCCAGCAGTTTTGGGTGGAGCTCTGGAAACACCATATATTTT. This sequence encodes CASSFGWSSGNTIYF.

Concerning this clone itself: A junction boundary mismatches the germline segment, possibly from a read error. This chain connects TRBV20-1 to TRBJ1-4; D is perhaps TRBD1 (6 bases). The germline CDR1 and CDR2 sequences are DFQATT and SNEGSKA (reference sequence). CDR3 length equals 11 residues. Here the CDR3 DNA reads TGTGTGGGGGCAATCGATGAAAAACTGTTTTTT. This codes for CVGAIDEKLFF.